Below, 10 T cell receptor beta chains from the same sample are listed, as sequenced in a study of long-term antiretroviral therapy in people with HIV. At survey level, the immunoSEQ assay was run in its v3.0 version. Measured with immunoSEQ multiplex PCR; TCRdb has only the in-frame clones, and not every one. The sample shows roughly 45,000 clones, about 88% of them seen only once. Sequenced here: unsorted PBMCs, sampled 0.8 years after starting antiretroviral therapy. These receptors all stem from a woman aged 18-29 years with HIV.

This chain connects TRBV12-5 to TRBJ1-1, with no clear D. Trimming shortened V by 5 bases and J by 4 bases, and 11 bases separated the two germline ends. The germline V gene has CDR1 LGHNT and CDR2 FRNRAP. There are 13 residues in the CDR3. The CDR3 here is CASGTGGVTEAFF. CDR3 sequence (DNA): TGTGCTAGTGGTACCGGCGGCGTCACTGAAGCTTTCTTT.

The rearrangement uses TRBV10-3 and TRBJ1-1, with unresolved D. The ends were cut back, 5 bases at V and 1 base at J, with 11 bases in the middle. The CDR3 loop spans 14 amino acids. The V gene's germline CDR1 is ENHRY and CDR2 SYGVKD. Here the CDR3 DNA reads TGTGCCATCAGTCAGACGACATGGAACACTGAAGCTTTCTTT. This gives the protein CAISQTTWNTEAFF.

The chain couples TRBV11-3 to TRBJ2-1, with D possibly matching TRBD2 (6 bases). The germline V gene encodes CDR1 SGHNT and CDR2 YENEEA. V gave up 1 base and J gave up 2 bases, with 15 bases separating them. The length of the CDR3 is 17 residues. CDR3 nucleotide sequence: TGTGCCAGCAGCTTAGGTGCCGGATCGGGAGCCTACAATGAGCAGTTCTTC. Its protein product is CASSLGAGSGAYNEQFF.

V gene TRBV5-8 combines with J gene TRBJ1-1; 9 bases line up with TRBD1. Germline V CDR1 and CDR2: SGHTS, YDEGEE. V was pared by 3 bases and J by 2 bases, with 5 bases of the junction left unmatched. This CDR3 has 15 amino acids. The DNA of the CDR3 is TGTGCCAGCAGCTCAAGACAGGGGGTCAACACTGAAGCTTTCTTT. Its protein is CASSSRQGVNTEAFF. Variable domain in full (rest from reference TRBV5-8 and TRBJ1-1): EAGVTQSPTHLIKTRGQQATLRCSPISGHTSVYWYQQALGLGLQFLLWYDEGEERNRGNFPPRFSGRQFPNYSSELNVNALELEDSALYLCASSSRQGVNTEAFFGQGTRLTVV.

The chain has TRBV7-2 and TRBJ2-2; TRBD1 is a possible D gene (5 bases). The CDR3 contains 14 residues. Germline lookup yields CDR1 SGHTA and CDR2 FQGNSA. Trimming took 2 bases from V and 4 from J, leaving 8 bases between them. The DNA for the CDR3 is TGTGCCAGCAGCTTAAAGGGGCGCACCGGGGAGCTGTTTTTT. Translation gives CASSLKGRTGELFF.

V and J are TRBV5-5 and TRBJ2-1; 10 nucleotides match TRBD1. J was trimmed by 5 bases and V by 2 bases; bases with no gene match: 4. Germline V gene data show CDR1 as SGHKS and CDR2 as YYEKEE (reference sequence). The CDR3 has 15 amino acids. The CDR3 coding sequence is TGTGCCAGCAGCTTAAGGGGACAGGGGAACAATGAGCAGTTCTTC. Protein product: CASSLRGQGNNEQFF.

The genes are TRBV7-9 and TRBJ1-2, with D uncertain. V dropped 1 base and J dropped 2 bases, with 8 bases sitting between them. The V gene's germline CDR1 is SEHNR and CDR2 FQNEAQ (reference sequence). The CDR3 extends over 14 amino acids. This CDR3 reads CASSLVAGNYGYTF. In nucleotides, the CDR3 is TGTGCCAGCAGCTTAGTAGCAGGCAACTATGGCTACACCTTC.

V usage is TRBV28 and J usage is TRBJ2-1; 7 bases are shared with TRBD2. The ends lost 11 bases at V and 1 base at J; junction bases unmatched: 14. CDR1 is MDHEN, CDR2 SYDVKM, per germline. This CDR3 has 16 amino acids. The CDR3, as DNA: TGTGCCGCAAGGTGGGAGAGCGGGGCTTCCTACAATGAGCAGTTCTTC. As protein: CAARWESGASYNEQFF.

V gene TRBV15 combines with J gene TRBJ2-5; D might be TRBD1 (5 bases). The germline V gene encodes CDR1 LNHNV and CDR2 YYDKDF (reference sequence). This CDR3 region has 16 residues. The V and J ends lost 0 bases and 2 bases respectively, with 13 bases between them. CDR3 in amino acids: CATSRDLKGLQETQYF. The CDR3 bases are TGTGCCACCAGCAGAGATCTAAAGGGGCTTCAAGAGACCCAGTACTTC.

The chain combines TRBV5-6 with TRBJ2-5; 12 nucleotides align to TRBD1. The CDR3 is 18 residues long. In germline, CDR1 is SGHDT, CDR2 YYEEEE. Unmatched junction bases numbered 11, after V lost 1 base and J lost 4 bases. CDR3: CASSLNMGQGAVGETQYF. DNA of the CDR3: TGTGCCAGCAGCTTGAACATGGGACAGGGGGCGGTGGGAGAGACCCAGTACTTC.